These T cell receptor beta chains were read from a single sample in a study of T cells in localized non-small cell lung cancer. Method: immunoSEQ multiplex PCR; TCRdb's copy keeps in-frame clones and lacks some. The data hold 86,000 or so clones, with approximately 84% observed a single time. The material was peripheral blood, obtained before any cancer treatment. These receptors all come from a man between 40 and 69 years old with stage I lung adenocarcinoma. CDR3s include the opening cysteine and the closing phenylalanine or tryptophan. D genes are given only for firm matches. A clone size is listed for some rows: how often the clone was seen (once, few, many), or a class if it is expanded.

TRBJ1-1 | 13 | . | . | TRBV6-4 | CASSDSWNTEAFF | TGTGCCAGCAGTGACTCTTGGAACACTGAAGCTTTCTTT
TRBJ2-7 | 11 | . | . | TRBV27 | CASRGANEQYF | TGTGCCAGCCGGGGGGCGAACGAGCAGTACTTC
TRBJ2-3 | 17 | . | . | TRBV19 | CASNPSWISAPSGTQYF | TGTGCCAGTAACCCTTCTTGGATATCTGCCCCCTCCGGCACGCAGTATTTT
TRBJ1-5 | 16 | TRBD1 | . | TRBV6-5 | CASSLTGEFSNQPQHF | TGTGCCAGCAGTTTGACAGGGGAATTTAGCAATCAGCCCCAGCATTTT
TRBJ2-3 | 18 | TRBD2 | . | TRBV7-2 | CASSSGTSGGAGTDTQYF | TGTGCCAGCAGCTCTGGGACTAGCGGGGGGGCGGGCACAGATACGCAGTATTTT
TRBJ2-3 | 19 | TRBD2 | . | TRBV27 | CASSPWGTSGILNTDTQYF | TGTGCCAGCAGTCCCTGGGGGACTAGCGGGATATTAAACACAGATACGCAGTATTTT
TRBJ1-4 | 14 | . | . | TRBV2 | CASYGARPNEKLFF | TGTGCCAGTTACGGGGCGCGTCCTAATGAAAAACTGTTTTTT
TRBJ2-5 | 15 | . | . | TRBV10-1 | CASSEPDRVQETQYF | TGCGCCAGCAGTGAGCCAGACCGGGTACAAGAGACCCAGTACTTC
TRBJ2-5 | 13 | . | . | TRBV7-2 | CASSLAGVKTQYF | TGTGCCAGCAGCTTAGCGGGAGTGAAGACCCAGTACTTC
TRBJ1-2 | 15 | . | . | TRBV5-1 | CASSLVEGMGAGYTF | TGCGCCAGCAGCTTGGTGGAGGGGATGGGGGCTGGCTACACCTTC
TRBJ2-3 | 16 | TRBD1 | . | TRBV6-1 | CASSGRTGGYGDTQYF | TGTGCCAGCAGTGGCCGGACAGGGGGCTACGGAGATACGCAGTATTTT
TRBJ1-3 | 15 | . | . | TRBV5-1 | CASSLREKAGNTIYF | TGCGCCAGCAGTCTCAGGGAGAAAGCTGGAAACACCATATATTTT
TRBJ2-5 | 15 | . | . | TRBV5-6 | CASSLSPGTQETQYF | TGTGCCAGCAGCTTGTCGCCCGGGACCCAAGAGACCCAGTACTTC
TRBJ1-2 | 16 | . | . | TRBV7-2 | CASSLESVSANYGYTF | TGTGCCAGCAGCTTAGAGAGCGTCAGCGCTAACTATGGCTACACCTTC
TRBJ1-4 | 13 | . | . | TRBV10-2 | CASMGTPNEKLFF | TGCGCCAGCATGGGGACACCCAATGAAAAACTGTTTTTT
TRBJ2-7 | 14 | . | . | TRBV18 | CASPPLRRDDEQYF | TGTGCCAGCCCACCGTTGAGGAGGGACGACGAGCAGTACTTC
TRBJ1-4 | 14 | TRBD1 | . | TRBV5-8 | CASSLGQGDEKLFF | TGTGCCAGCAGCTTGGGACAGGGGGATGAAAAACTGTTTTTT
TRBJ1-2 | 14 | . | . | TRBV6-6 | CASSPDTIDPGYTF | TGTGCCAGCAGTCCCGATACGATAGACCCTGGCTACACCTTC
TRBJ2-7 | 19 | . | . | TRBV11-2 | CASSPKRPLARDLTYEQYF | TGTGCCAGCAGCCCGAAACGGCCTTTAGCGAGGGATCTCACCTACGAGCAGTACTTC
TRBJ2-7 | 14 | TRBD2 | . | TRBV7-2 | CASSPGLANYEQYF | TGTGCCAGCAGCCCTGGACTAGCGAATTACGAGCAGTACTTC
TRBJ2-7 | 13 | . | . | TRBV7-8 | CASSLVSVHEQYF | TGTGCCAGCAGCTTAGTCTCAGTCCACGAGCAGTACTTC
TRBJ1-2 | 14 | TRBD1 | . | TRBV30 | CAWSSWTGSYGYTF | TGTGCCTGGAGTTCGTGGACAGGGAGCTATGGCTACACCTTC
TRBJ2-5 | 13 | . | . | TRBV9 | CASSVGGEETQYF | TGTGCCAGCAGCGTAGGGGGGGAGGAGACCCAGTACTTC
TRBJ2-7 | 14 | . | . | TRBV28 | CASSLVHNSYEQYF | TGTGCCAGCAGTTTAGTGCACAACTCCTACGAGCAGTACTTC
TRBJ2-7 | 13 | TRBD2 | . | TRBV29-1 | CSVEPTGTSARYF | TGCAGCGTTGAACCTACCGGGACTAGCGCCCGGTACTTC
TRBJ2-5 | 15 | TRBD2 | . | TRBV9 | CASSLAGGMFETQYF | TGTGCCAGCAGCCTAGCGGGAGGGATGTTCGAGACCCAGTACTTC
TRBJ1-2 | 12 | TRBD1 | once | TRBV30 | CAWWDRTYGYTF | TGTGCCTGGTGGGACAGGACATATGGCTACACCTTC
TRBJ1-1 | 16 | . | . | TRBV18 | CASSIRWSGAGAEAFF | TGTGCCAGCTCAATTAGGTGGTCAGGGGCTGGCGCTGAAGCTTTCTTT
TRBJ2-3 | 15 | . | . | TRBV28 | CASSNQKAFTDTQYF | TGTGCCAGCAGTAACCAGAAGGCTTTCACAGATACGCAGTATTTT
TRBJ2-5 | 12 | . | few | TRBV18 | CASSPAEKTQYF | TGTGCCAGCTCACCGGCAGAGAAGACCCAGTACTTC
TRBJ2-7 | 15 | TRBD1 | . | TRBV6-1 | CASSGGRTGYYEQYF | TGTGCCAGCAGTGGTGGAAGGACAGGGTACTACGAGCAGTACTTC
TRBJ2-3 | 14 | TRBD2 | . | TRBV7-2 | CAKTLAGGWDTQYF | TGTGCTAAGACGCTAGCGGGAGGATGGGATACGCAGTATTTT
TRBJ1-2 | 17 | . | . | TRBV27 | CASSFTRLQGANYGYTF | TGTGCCAGCAGTTTTACTCGGCTTCAGGGAGCTAACTATGGCTACACCTTC
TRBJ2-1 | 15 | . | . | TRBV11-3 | CASSLEGGPYNEQFF | TGTGCCAGCAGCTTAGAGGGGGGCCCCTACAATGAGCAGTTCTTC
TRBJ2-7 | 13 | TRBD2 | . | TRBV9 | CASSPGTTYEQYF | TGTGCCAGCAGCCCAGGGACTACCTACGAGCAGTACTTC
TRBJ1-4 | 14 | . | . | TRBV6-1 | CASSNSGANEKLFF | TGTGCCAGCAGTAACTCCGGGGCTAATGAAAAACTGTTTTTT
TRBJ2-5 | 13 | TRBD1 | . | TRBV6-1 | CASTTGVQETQYF | TGTGCCAGCACTACAGGGGTACAAGAGACCCAGTACTTC
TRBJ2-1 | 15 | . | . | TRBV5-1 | CASSLGDSSYNEQFF | TGCGCCAGCAGCTTGGGAGACAGCTCCTACAATGAGCAGTTCTTC
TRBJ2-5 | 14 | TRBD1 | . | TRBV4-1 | CASSQRDRQETQYF | TGCGCCAGCAGCCAAAGGGACAGGCAGGAGACCCAGTACTTC
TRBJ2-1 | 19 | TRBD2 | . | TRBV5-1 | CASSPIGTSGSSSYNEQFF | TGCGCCAGCAGCCCCATAGGGACTAGCGGGAGTAGCTCCTACAATGAGCAGTTCTTC
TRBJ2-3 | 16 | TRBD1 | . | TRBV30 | CAWRQGQGGLADTQYF | TGTGCCTGGAGGCAGGGACAGGGAGGATTGGCAGATACGCAGTATTTT
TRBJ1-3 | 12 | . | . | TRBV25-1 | CASSEGRNTIYF | TGTGCCAGCAGTGAGGGTAGAAACACCATATATTTT